Many counts were recorded for the clone carrying this T cell receptor beta chain. Antigen: not known. The team produced cDNA through 5'RACE using 10-nucleotide random UMIs. Via MiXCR, TCRdb re-called the 5' RACE reads, giving one row per CDR3 protein. The sample lists about 59,000 distinct CDR3 sequences; 3% to 4% were seen once. Unsorted libraries were generated from 2 million PBMCs. These cells had been stored in RNAlater at -80 C. The source of the sample is a study of neurological immune-mediated disorders. Overall study findings and caveats: CDR3 amino acid sequences of expanded clones were not shared across subjects, a result suggesting private repertoires in all groups. One cluster of related CDR3 sequences contained, by phylogenetic grouping, the repertoires of 18 of 34 multiple sclerosis patients and formed a possible signature.

The sample consisted of PBMCs. This TCR was sampled from a woman in her forties or fifties with multiple sclerosis.

The CDR3 DNA is TGCGCCAGCAGCCTCGCGGGAACTAACTATGGCTACACCTTC. Translating gives CASSLAGTNYGYTF. The chain is built from TRBV5-1 and TRBJ1-2, with D uncertain. CDR1 is SGHRS and CDR2 is YFSETQ in the germline V gene. The CDR3 totals 14 residues. V lost 4 bases to trimming and J lost 0 bases, with 10 bases between them.